The entry below describes one T cell receptor (beta chain). Its matching antigen is unknown. The junction departs from the called germline gene at one end, perhaps through a read error. The entry originates in a study of tumor and adjacent non-tumor tissue in lung cancer. Across the study: Patients comprised eleven to twelve adenocarcinoma, 2 squamous cell carcinoma and 1 small cell lung cancer. Findings and limits, study-wide: In normal lung, the top 100 clones were significantly more dominant than in tumor. TCR diversity was significantly greater in tumor than normal lung tissue. Shorter survival was associated with higher TCR diversity in tumors.

RNA was extracted from bulk tissue without any cell sorting. The CDR3 loop spans 14 amino acids. Germline loops: CDR1 SGHAT, CDR2 FQDESV (reference sequence). The library came from three nested PCR rounds adapted from ARM-PCR protocols. MiXCR was run by TCRdb on the multiplex PCR reads, yielding one entry per CDR3 protein. Found here are fewer than 80,000 distinct CDR3 sequences, around 70% of them singletons; the top ten hold 10% to 15%. This receptor was obtained from a woman between 70 and 85 years old with non-small cell lung cancer. The gene calls are TRBV11-1 and TRBJ2-5, with D uncertain. Specimen: lung tumor tissue. CDR3 DNA: TGTGCCACCAGCACTTATGGTGACCAAGAGACCCAGTACTTC. It codes for CATSTYGDQETQYF.